This TCR beta chain is from a study of OX40 agonist ivuxolimab in advanced cancers. At the level of the study: Patients were 82.7% male with ages roughly 20 to 85, mean 60. Whole-study results and caveats: On average, CD8+ T cells had more expanded clones than CD4+. Low clonal expansion, among the lowest seen, marked partial responders at 0.1-3.0 mg/kg.

TCRdb's table, derived via immunoSEQ multiplex PCR, lists solely in-frame clones and lacks some. This sample carries around 40,000 clones, around 87% of them seen once, and the ten largest clones take approximately 3.7%. A remark on this clone: Its antigen is not identified.

This receptor was taken from an adult with an advanced solid tumor such as melanoma, head and neck, liver or kidney cancer. The source material was CD4+ or CD8+ T cells sorted from blood, sampled in a trial of the OX40 agonist ivuxolimab.

CDR3 DNA sequence: TGTGCCAGCAGCCCCTGGGGGGAAAAACTGTTTTTT. Translation gives CASSPWGEKLFF. The chain employs TRBV28 and TRBJ1-4; TRBD1 is a possible D gene (5 bases). The germline V gene has CDR1 MDHEN and CDR2 SYDVKM. This CDR3 is built from 12 residues. V was clipped by 6 bases and J by 8 bases, with 10 bases between them. Drawing the rest from reference TRBV28 and TRBJ1-4, the complete variable domain is DVKVTQSSRYLVKRTGEKVFLECVQDMDHENMFWYRQDPGLGLRLIYFSYDVKMKEKGDIPEGYSVSREKKERFSLILESASTNQTSMYLCASSPWGEKLFFGSGTQLSVL.